The 18 T cell receptor beta chains below all came from one sample that was sequenced in a study of regulatory T cells in long-lasting Graves disease. The time point is: newly diagnosed GD, antithyroid drugs for less than 3 months. From PBMCs, RNA was extracted and then used to make the TCR library. Relying on iRepertoire HTBI primers and Arm-PCR of CDR3 regions, the team built TCR beta libraries. MiXCR, applied by TCRdb to the multiplex PCR reads, yields one record per CDR3 protein. The sample contains 400,000 to 500,000 distinct CDR3 sequences, around 13% of which appear only once. The sample was also linked to a second study, of T cells in Graves' hyperthyroidism and ophthalmopathy.

Here the sequenced sample was peripheral blood mononuclear cells (PBMCs), taken at new diagnosis, from a patient treated with antithyroid drugs. These receptors were taken from a woman aged 45 to 65 with Graves disease.

This clonotype was counted a few times. The V call is TRBV5-1, the J call TRBJ2-2, with 8 bases lining up with TRBD1. J gave up 0 bases and V 4 bases, and 5 bases lay outside the gene matches. This CDR3 is 16 amino acids long. The V gene's germline CDR1 is SGHRS and CDR2 YFSETQ. The CDR3 spells CASSPGQVANTGELFF. CDR3 nucleotides: TGCGCCAGCAGCCCGGGACAGGTCGCGAACACCGGGGAGCTGTTTTTT. The complete variable domain, with remaining parts taken from reference TRBV5-1 and TRBJ2-2, reads KAGVTQTPRYLIKTRGQQVTLSCSPISGHRSVSWYQQTPGQGLQFLFEYFSETQRNKGNFPGRFSGRQFSNSRSEMNVSTLELGDSALYLCASSPGQVANTGELFFGEGSRLTVL.

This clonotype was seen more than once but under ten times. The J gene is TRBJ1-6, the V gene TRBV11-2; 11 positions match TRBD1. Germline trimming cut 5 bases from V and 6 bases from J; bases unmatched to any gene: 6. The germline gives CDR1 SGHAT, CDR2 FQNNGV. This CDR3 spans 16 amino acids. This CDR3 reads CASSPLGTGGNSPLHF. The CDR3 nucleotides read TGTGCCAGCAGCCCCCTAGGGACAGGGGGTAATTCACCCCTCCACTTT.

This clonotype was detected ten times or more. The rearrangement joins TRBV6-2 or TRBV6-3 to TRBJ1-2; D is undetermined. The CDR3 has 15 residues. V dropped 2 bases and J dropped 3 bases, with 13 bases sitting between them. Germline V gene lookup returns CDR1 MNHEY and CDR2 SVGEGT. CDR3 protein: CASSYSGRTHYGYTF. The CDR3, as DNA: TGTGCCAGCAGTTACAGTGGGCGGACCCACTATGGCTACACCTTC.

This clonotype was recorded only once. A much larger clone lies one base from this, so it may be a read error. The chain joins TRBV2 to TRBJ1-3; 9 nucleotides line up with TRBD1. Germline V lookup: CDR1 SNHLY, CDR2 FYNNEI. Germline trimming cut 8 bases from V and 0 bases from J; bases unmatched to any gene: 20. The CDR3 contains 20 residues. The CDR3 reads CASLTPIGARDRASGNTIYF. In DNA, the CDR3 is TGTGCCAGCCTCACTCCCATTGGGGCTAGGGACAGGGCCTCTGGAAACACCATATATTTT.

The sample holds a few counts of this clonotype. This chain joins TRBV9 and TRBJ1-3; 8 bases are a match to TRBD1. CDR1 is SGDLS, CDR2 YYNGEE, per germline. CDR3 length equals 15 residues. J gave up 0 bases and V 4 bases, and 3 bases lay outside the gene matches. The CDR3 is CASSTTGASGNTIYF. The CDR3 nucleotides read TGTGCCAGCAGCACGACAGGGGCCTCTGGAAACACCATATATTTT.

This clonotype was seen a handful of times. The V call is TRBV4-1, the J call TRBJ2-1, with a tentative D call TRBD1 (6 bases). The CDR3 sequence is 14 residues long. V shed 4 bases and J shed 3 bases, with 10 bases lying between them. Germline V gene data show CDR1 as MGHRA and CDR2 as YSYEKL. The CDR3 loop is CASSPRTVYNEQFF. The CDR3 DNA is TGCGCCAGCAGCCCCCGGACAGTCTACAATGAGCAGTTCTTC.

This clonotype has a handful of counts. The rearrangement links TRBV20-1 to TRBJ1-2, with D maybe TRBD1 (5 bases). The germline CDR1 and CDR2 sequences are DFQATT and SNEGSKA (reference sequence). The CDR3 length is 12 residues. V lost 6 bases, J lost 8 bases, and 16 bases lay in between. CDR3 protein: CSAPWGGGGYTF. CDR3 nucleotide sequence: TGCAGTGCCCCATGGGGGGGGGGAGGCTACACCTTC.

This clonotype was counted at least ten times. The gene calls are TRBV2 and TRBJ2-2; the D is unclear. With 4 bases removed from V and 6 bases from J, the gap between germline ends came to 15 bases. CDR1 SNHLY and CDR2 FYNNEI come from the germline V gene. The CDR3 runs to 15 residues. CDR3 DNA: TGTGCCAGCAGTGGGGGATTGGCTCATCCCGGGGAGCTGTTTTTT. Residues: CASSGGLAHPGELFF. Together with reference TRBV2 and TRBJ2-2, the CDR3 gives the full variable domain: EPEVTQTPSHQVTQMGQEVILRCVPISNHLYFYWYRQILGQKVEFLVSFYNNEISEKSEIFDDQFSVERPDGSNFTLKIRSTKLEDSAMYFCASSGGLAHPGELFFGEGSRLTVL.

The chain is built from TRBV5-1 and TRBJ2-1; no reliable D call. In germline, CDR1 is SGHRS, CDR2 YFSETQ. Trimming left V 6 bases short and J 1 base short, with 8 bases between. There are 13 residues in the CDR3. This chain's CDR3 is CASTGDSYNEQFF. CDR3 coding DNA: TGCGCCAGCACGGGCGATTCCTACAATGAGCAGTTCTTC. Variable domain in full (rest from reference TRBV5-1 and TRBJ2-1): KAGVTQTPRYLIKTRGQQVTLSCSPISGHRSVSWYQQTPGQGLQFLFEYFSETQRNKGNFPGRFSGRQFSNSRSEMNVSTLELGDSALYLCASTGDSYNEQFFGPGTRLTVL.

In its sample, this clonotype was seen a few times. The rearrangement joins TRBV7-9 to TRBJ1-2; possibly TRBD1 for D (5 bases). The length of the CDR3 is 13 residues. Trimming took 5 bases from V and 4 from J, leaving 11 bases between them. Germline CDR1 and CDR2: SEHNR and FQNEAQ (reference sequence). CDR3 protein: CASSRGTTYGYTF. CDR3 nucleotide sequence: TGTGCCAGCAGCCGGGGGACGACCTATGGCTACACCTTC.

This clonotype has a count of ten or more. The rearrangement uses TRBV7-8 and TRBJ1-4; a possible D gene is TRBD1 (5 bases). Trimming stripped 1 base from V and 5 bases from J, with 14 bases between. Looked up from germline, CDR1 is SGHVS and CDR2 is FQNEAQ. The CDR3 length is 16 residues. The CDR3: CASSLDPGVGNEKLFF. CDR3 in DNA: TGTGCCAGCAGCTTAGATCCGGGGGTGGGGAATGAAAAACTGTTTTTT.

Many counts were recorded for this clonotype. V and J are TRBV28 and TRBJ2-3; 13 nucleotides line up with TRBD2. The V gene's germline CDR1 is MDHEN and CDR2 SYDVKM. The V gene end was trimmed by 2 bases and the J gene end by 5 bases; junction bases not matched to a gene: 7. The CDR3 runs 17 residues. This chain's CDR3 is CASSLAGLAGVGDTQYF. CDR3 nucleotides: TGTGCCAGCAGTTTAGCCGGACTAGCGGGAGTGGGAGATACGCAGTATTTT.

This clonotype occurred many times. The chain combines TRBV6-2 or TRBV6-3 with TRBJ2-7; D is unresolved. Between the trimmed V and J ends, which lost 4 bases and 0 bases, there was a span of 13 bases. Per the germline V gene, CDR1 is MNHEY and CDR2 is SVGEGT. This CDR3 has 15 amino acids. CDR3 residues: CASSSAGLLSYEQYF. The CDR3 nucleotides read TGTGCCAGCAGTTCCGCAGGCCTGCTCTCCTACGAGCAGTACTTC.

In its sample, this clonotype was seen many times. The germline gene is not matched at one end of the junction; a read error may be the cause. The chain joins TRBV5-1 to TRBJ2-3; 9 bases line up with TRBD2. Germline lookup yields CDR1 SGHRS and CDR2 YFSETQ. The CDR3 is 14 amino acids. The CDR3 protein is CASSWTSGTDTQYF. The CDR3 DNA reads as TGTGCCAGCAGTTGGACTAGCGGCACAGATACGCAGTATTTT.

At least ten counts were recorded for this clonotype. This sequence joins TRBV30 and TRBJ2-1; D is uncertain. The V end lost 2 bases, the J end lost 5 bases, and 7 bases lay between the germline ends. The germline CDR1 and CDR2 sequences are GTSNPN and SVGIG (reference sequence). This CDR3 has 12 amino acids. This CDR3 is CAWSKQNNEQFF. The CDR3 DNA is TGTGCCTGGAGTAAACAGAACAATGAGCAGTTCTTC.

The chain couples TRBV12-3 or TRBV12-4 to TRBJ2-5; D unresolved. V was clipped by 5 bases and J by 5 bases, with 18 bases between them. This CDR3 is built from 15 residues. The CDR3 DNA reads as TGTGCCAGCAGTCCCCGTCAAACCAGAGGCGAGACCCAGTACTTC. This sequence encodes CASSPRQTRGETQYF.

The table lists this clonotype with many counts. This chain joins TRBV2 and TRBJ2-4; no clear D gene. V was clipped by 1 base and J by 7 bases, with 11 bases between them. There are 14 residues in the CDR3. Per the germline V gene, CDR1 is SNHLY and CDR2 is FYNNEI. Here the CDR3 reads CASSEGPGPNIQYF. The CDR3 bases are TGTGCCAGCAGTGAAGGCCCGGGCCCCAACATTCAGTACTTC. Together with reference TRBV2 and TRBJ2-4, the CDR3 gives the full variable domain: EPEVTQTPSHQVTQMGQEVILRCVPISNHLYFYWYRQILGQKVEFLVSFYNNEISEKSEIFDDQFSVERPDGSNFTLKIRSTKLEDSAMYFCASSEGPGPNIQYFGAGTRLSVL.

This clonotype came up many times. This sequence joins TRBV20-1 and TRBJ1-4; D is uncertain. CDR3 length: 11 residues. Germline assignment: CDR1 DFQATT and CDR2 SNEGSKA (reference sequence). The V end was cut by 5 bases, the J end by 6 bases, with 7 bases between. The CDR3 reads CSAPRDEKLFF. The CDR3 coding sequence is TGCAGTGCTCCCCGGGATGAAAAACTGTTTTTT.